This passage covers 17 T cell receptor beta chains from one sample sequenced in a study of T cells after yellow fever vaccination. TCRdb independently ran MiXCR on the 5' RACE reads; one entry per CDR3 protein. The sample comprises a few hundred thousand distinct CDR3 sequences, approximately 3.9% of which are singletons, and around 24% rests with the top ten. The sequencing used PBMCs, collected 5 days after the yellow fever booster vaccination. These receptors all stem from a young man who received the YFV17D yellow fever vaccine.

This clonotype was detected ten times or more. The DNA of the CDR3 is TGCGCCAGCAGGGGGACAGGCTCTGGAAACACCATATATTTT. Encoded protein: CASRGTGSGNTIYF. V gene TRBV10-2 combines with J gene TRBJ1-3, with 8 bases aligning to TRBD1. The CDR3 runs to 14 residues. V trimming: 6 bases; J trimming: 0 bases; junction bases outside the gene matches: 1. The V gene's germline CDR1 is WSHSY and CDR2 SAAADI.

This clonotype has at least ten counts. The chain couples TRBV11-3 to TRBJ2-7; D may be TRBD1 or TRBD2 (6 bases each). CDR1 and CDR2 (germline): SGHNT, YENEEA. Trimming removed 0 bases at V and 5 bases at J, with 8 bases between. CDR3 size: 13 residues. Here the CDR3 DNA reads TGTGCCAGCAGCTTAGATCGGGGGCACGAGCAGTACGTC. Its protein is CASSLDRGHEQYV.

The V call is TRBV7-2, the J call TRBJ1-1, with a possible D match to TRBD1 (5 bases). The V gene's germline CDR1 is SGHTA and CDR2 FQGNSA. The CDR3 runs to 14 residues. The V gene lost 5 bases and the J gene lost 8 bases, with 18 bases spanning the gap. CDR3 amino acids: CASSGGTQVGEAFF. CDR3 sequence (DNA): TGTGCCAGCAGCGGGGGGACGCAGGTTGGGGAAGCTTTCTTT.

This clonotype was detected a few times. V gene TRBV4-1 combines with J gene TRBJ2-2, with no clear D. This CDR3 spans 16 amino acids. The germline V and J ends were trimmed by 2 bases and 2 bases, with 12 bases remaining between them. Germline values: CDR1 MGHRA, CDR2 YSYEKL. DNA for the CDR3: TGCGCCAGCAGCCAAAAATGGAAGGGCAACACCGGGGAGCTGTTTTTT. It translates to CASSQKWKGNTGELFF.

This chain links TRBV25-1 with TRBJ1-2, with a tentative D call TRBD1 (5 bases). V shed 5 bases and J shed 2 bases, with 12 bases lying between them. From germline, CDR1 is MGHDK and CDR2 SYGVNS. The CDR3 has 14 amino acids. This CDR3 is CASSLYGGNYGYTF. The CDR3 DNA reads TGTGCCAGCAGTTTGTATGGGGGGAACTATGGCTACACCTTC.

This clonotype has more than one count but fewer than ten. The chain has TRBV18 and TRBJ2-7; D remains ambiguous. The CDR3 runs to 12 residues. Trimming pared 4 bases from V and 3 bases from J, leaving 7 bases between. Germline assignment: CDR1 KGHSH and CDR2 LQKENI. The CDR3 protein is CASSRPDYEQYF. In nucleotides, the CDR3 is TGTGCCAGCTCACGCCCCGACTACGAGCAGTACTTC.

CDR3 loop: CAINEGDTQYF. Written as DNA, the CDR3 is TGTGCCATCAACGAGGGAGATACGCAGTATTTT. The genes are TRBV10-3 and TRBJ2-3; a weak D match, TRBD2 (5 bases). The CDR3 runs 11 residues. Germline lookup yields CDR1 ENHRY and CDR2 SYGVKD. V dropped 7 bases and J dropped 5 bases, with 7 bases sitting between them.

This clonotype was counted only a few times. This chain connects TRBV4-3 to TRBJ1-6; D is undetermined. This CDR3 has 15 residues. The V gene lost 0 bases and the J gene lost 9 bases, with 12 bases spanning the gap. Germline V gene lookup returns CDR1 LGHNA and CDR2 YSLEER. CDR3 sequence: CASSQDRFEGSPLHF. The CDR3 nucleotides are TGCGCCAGCAGCCAAGACCGGTTTGAGGGTTCACCCCTCCACTTT.

This clonotype was seen more than once but under ten times. This chain joins TRBV20-1 and TRBJ2-1; D is perhaps TRBD2 (7 bases). Germline V lookup: CDR1 DFQATT, CDR2 SNEGSKA (reference sequence). Trimming removed 5 bases at V and 2 bases at J, with 10 bases between. CDR3 size: 13 residues. CDR3 coding DNA: TGCAGTGCTTGGGGGGGCACCTACAATGAGCAGTTCTTC. It specifies CSAWGGTYNEQFF.

This clonotype was seen repeatedly, ten times or more. CDR3 DNA sequence: TGCAGTGCTGGACAGACGGGGGAGACCCAGTACTTC. Amino acids: CSAGQTGETQYF. This chain uses TRBV20-1 with TRBJ2-5; maybe TRBD1 (6 bases). Germline lookup yields CDR1 DFQATT and CDR2 SNEGSKA (reference sequence). The CDR3 runs to 12 residues. V gave up 5 bases and J gave up 5 bases, with 12 bases separating them.

The table lists this clonotype with a few counts. This chain joins TRBV20-1 and TRBJ2-3; a possible D gene is TRBD1 (5 bases). The CDR3 spans 15 residues. V was trimmed by 3 bases and J by 3 bases, leaving 16 bases between them. The germline V gene has CDR1 DFQATT and CDR2 SNEGSKA (reference sequence). Here the CDR3 reads CSASPRAGLTDTQYF. DNA for the CDR3: TGCAGTGCTAGCCCACGAGCAGGGTTGACAGATACGCAGTATTTT.

Many counts were recorded for this clonotype. The chain joins TRBV7-2 to TRBJ2-2; 7 nucleotides match TRBD2. Germline lookup yields CDR1 SGHTA and CDR2 FQGNSA. The J segment lost 4 bases and the V segment lost 0 bases, leaving 5 bases of the junction unmatched. The CDR3 contains 16 residues. CDR3 sequence (DNA): TGTGCCAGCAGCTTAGCGCGGGGGTATGGCACCGGGGAGCTGTTTTTT. It codes for CASSLARGYGTGELFF.

This clonotype was detected a few times. The CDR3 DNA is TGCGCCAGCAGCTTTGGGACAGCACTCCAAGAGACCCAGTACTTC. Translating gives CASSFGTALQETQYF. The chain is built from TRBV5-1 and TRBJ2-5; 7 bases align to TRBD1. V was clipped by 2 bases and J by 1 base; unmatched bases: 5. Germline V CDR1 and CDR2: SGHRS, YFSETQ. The CDR3 covers 15 residues.

In its sample, this clonotype was seen a few times. The rearrangement uses TRBV27 and TRBJ1-4, with D tentatively TRBD1 (5 bases). Germline assignment: CDR1 MNHEY and CDR2 SMNVEV (reference sequence). Trimming stripped 7 bases from V and 2 bases from J, with 14 bases between. The CDR3 has 15 amino acids. CDR3 residues: CASNPIGTTNEKLFF. The CDR3 DNA sequence: TGTGCCAGCAATCCAATTGGGACGACTAATGAAAAACTGTTTTTT.

This clonotype was detected only a few times. V usage is TRBV27 and J usage is TRBJ2-7; D gene uncertain. Germline CDR1 and CDR2: MNHEY and SMNVEV (reference sequence). CDR3 length: 15 amino acids. V gave up 5 bases and J gave up 2 bases, with 16 bases separating them. In nucleotides, the CDR3 is TGTGCCAGCAGTCCGACCTACTCCCCCCCCTACGAGCAGTACTTC. It is translated as CASSPTYSPPYEQYF.

J is TRBJ1-1 and V is TRBV30; no definite D call. The CDR3 is 13 amino acids. Germline V gives CDR1 GTSNPN, CDR2 SVGIG (reference sequence). Trimming left V 0 bases short and J 1 base short, with 6 bases between. The CDR3 is CAWSVVRNTEAFF. CDR3 nucleotide sequence: TGTGCCTGGAGTGTGGTACGGAACACTGAAGCTTTCTTT.

The chain carries TRBV4-3 and TRBJ1-2, with 8 bases aligning to TRBD1. The CDR3 runs to 16 residues. Per germline, CDR1 LGHNA and CDR2 YSLEER. Unmatched junction bases numbered 4, after V lost 1 base and J lost 0 bases. Here the CDR3 DNA reads TGCGCCAGCAGCCAAGGGGCGGACAGGGCTAACTATGGCTACACCTTC. Translated, it gives CASSQGADRANYGYTF.